This TCR beta chain was retrieved from a study of control samples from healthy donors and cancer patients. Generated by immunoSEQ multiplex PCR, the TCRdb table keeps only in-frame clones and is missing some. The table records 95,000 to 150,000 clones, approximately 93% of them present only once. The V gene's germline CDR1 is MDHEN and CDR2 SYDVKM. With 3 bases removed from V and 6 bases from J, the gap between germline ends came to 20 bases. The CDR3 consists of 16 residues. The sample comprised blood. The sequence came from a woman between 18 and 29 years old in good health. V and J are TRBV28 and TRBJ1-2; a weak D match, TRBD1 (5 bases). As DNA, the CDR3 is TGTGCCAGCAGTTTCTTAAGTCGGGCAGGGTCGGATGGCTACACCTTC. This encodes CASSFLSRAGSDGYTF.